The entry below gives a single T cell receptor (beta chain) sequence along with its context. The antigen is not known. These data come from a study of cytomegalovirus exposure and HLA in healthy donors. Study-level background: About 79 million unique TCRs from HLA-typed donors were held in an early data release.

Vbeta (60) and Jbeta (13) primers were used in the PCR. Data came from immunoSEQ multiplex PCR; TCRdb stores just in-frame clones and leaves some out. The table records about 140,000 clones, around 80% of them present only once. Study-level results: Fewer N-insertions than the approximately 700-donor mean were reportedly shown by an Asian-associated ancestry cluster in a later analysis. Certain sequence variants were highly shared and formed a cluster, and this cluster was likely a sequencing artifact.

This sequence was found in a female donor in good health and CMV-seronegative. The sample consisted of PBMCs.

In DNA, the CDR3 is TGTGCCAGCAGACCACAGGGATCCTACGAGCAGTACTTC. This sequence encodes CASRPQGSYEQYF. This chain connects TRBV7-9 to TRBJ2-7, with D perhaps TRBD1 (6 bases). This CDR3 is 13 amino acids long. The V and J ends lost 6 bases and 1 base respectively, with 10 bases between them. CDR1 is SEHNR, CDR2 FQNEAQ, per germline (reference sequence).